This is a list of T cell receptor beta chains from one sample in a study of identical twins. TCRdb reprocessed the 5' RACE reads with MiXCR, giving one entry per CDR3 protein. The sample has fewer than 900,000 distinct CDR3 sequences; roughly 20% are singletons. The data also belong to a second study, concerning T cells expressing NK-cell markers.

Source material: PBMCs. These receptors came from a young woman in good health. Both conserved end residues are part of each CDR3. D genes are given only for firm matches. Size is stated for part of the rows, as once, few or many counts, or as a class when the clone is expanded.

TRBJ2-5 | TRBV6-1 | TRBD2 | many | CASTTSGKETQYF | TGTGCCAGCACGACTAGCGGGAAAGAGACCCAGTACTTC
TRBJ2-1 | TRBV5-1 | TRBD1 | . | CASSTTTGGNEQFF | TGCGCCAGCAGCACCACGACAGGGGGCAATGAGCAGTTCTTC
TRBJ2-7 | TRBV5-1 | . | . | CASSFSPGSYEQYF | TGCGCCAGCAGCTTCTCCCCAGGCTCCTACGAGCAGTACTTC
TRBJ2-1 | TRBV7-9 | TRBD2 | few | CASSLMGGGAYHNEQFF | TGTGCCAGCAGCCTGATGGGCGGGGGGGCCTACCACAATGAGCAGTTCTTC
TRBJ1-1 | TRBV29-1 | . | many | CSVEPGDTEAFF | TGCAGCGTTGAACCAGGGGACACTGAAGCTTTCTTT
TRBJ2-2 | TRBV7-2 | . | . | CASSLVAQVAGELFF | TGTGCCAGCAGCTTAGTCGCCCAGGTGGCCGGGGAGCTGTTTTTT
TRBJ2-1 | TRBV30 | . | few | CAWSIQSGNEQFF | TGTGCCTGGAGTATCCAGTCTGGCAATGAGCAGTTCTTC
TRBJ1-1 | TRBV30 | TRBD1 | . | CAWSEGAKGEAFF | TGTGCCTGGAGTGAGGGGGCGAAAGGAGAAGCTTTCTTT
TRBJ1-1 | TRBV20-1 | . | many | CSARKAGKFMNTEAFF | TGCAGTGCTAGAAAGGCGGGGAAATTCATGAACACTGAAGCTTTCTTT
TRBJ1-1 | TRBV20-1 | TRBD1 | . | CSARLQGAITFF | TGCAGTGCTAGATTACAGGGGGCGATAACTTTCTTT
TRBJ2-1 | TRBV20-1 | . | . | CSAPRMVVGEQFF | TGCAGTGCGCCGCGAATGGTCGTCGGTGAGCAGTTCTTC
TRBJ2-3 | TRBV11-2 | . | few | CASEYTDTQYF | TGTGCCAGCGAGTACACAGATACGCAGTATTTT
TRBJ2-7 | TRBV20-1 | TRBD2 | few | CSATRTSVSYEQYF | TGCAGTGCTACCCGGACTAGCGTCTCCTACGAGCAGTACTTC
TRBJ1-5 | TRBV20-1 | . | few | CSALQGFNQPQHF | TGCAGTGCACTACAGGGATTTAATCAGCCCCAGCATTTT
TRBJ1-1 | TRBV19 | . | many | CASSHRWEAFF | TGTGCCAGTAGTCACCGATGGGAAGCTTTCTTT
TRBJ2-1 | TRBV24-1 | . | few | CATSDLGEQFF | TGTGCCACCAGTGATTTAGGGGAGCAGTTCTTC
TRBJ2-6 | TRBV5-1 | TRBD1 | few | CASSLVGTASGANVLTF | TGCGCCAGCAGCTTGGTCGGGACAGCCTCTGGGGCCAACGTCCTGACTTTC
TRBJ2-5 | TRBV7-9 | . | many | CASSLGSGTQETQYF | TGTGCCAGCAGCTTAGGGTCGGGGACCCAAGAGACCCAGTACTTC
TRBJ1-2 | TRBV6-8 | . | . | CASSYRGQGYTF | TGTGCCAGCAGTTACCGGGGGCAAGGCTACACCTTC
TRBJ1-6 | TRBV4-1 | TRBD1 | . | CARTRGDRRLSSYNSPLHF | TGCGCCAGGACAAGGGGGGACAGAAGACTCAGCTCCTATAATTCACCCCTCCACTTT
TRBJ1-2 | TRBV11-2 | . | few | CASSLGWTEGYTF | TGTGCCAGCAGCTTAGGGTGGACAGAAGGCTACACCTTC
TRBJ2-6 | TRBV12-3/TRBV12-4 | TRBD1 | . | CASSRDSTGANVLTF | TGTGCCAGCAGTCGGGACAGTACTGGGGCCAACGTCCTGACTTTC
TRBJ1-5 | TRBV7-6 | . | . | CASSLSSGNNNQPQHF | TGTGCCAGCAGCTTGTCCTCAGGGAATAACAATCAGCCCCAGCATTTT
TRBJ1-5 | TRBV29-1 | . | few | CSVVEQNNQPQHF | TGCAGCGTTGTGGAACAGAACAATCAGCCCCAGCATTTT
TRBJ2-1 | TRBV5-4 | TRBD1 | . | CASTQRDRDLDNEQFF | TGTGCCAGCACCCAAAGAGACAGGGATTTAGACAATGAGCAGTTCTTC
TRBJ2-1 | TRBV7-9 | . | many | CASSRGFEQFF | TGTGCCAGCAGCCGGGGATTTGAGCAGTTCTTC
TRBJ2-3 | TRBV10-3 | . | few | CAIRSLEVTDTQYF | TGTGCCATCAGATCCCTAGAGGTCACAGATACGCAGTATTTT
TRBJ1-2 | TRBV7-9 | . | . | CASSLSRPYGYTF | TGTGCCAGCAGCTTATCCAGGCCCTATGGCTACACCTTC